These 7 T cell receptor beta chains originate from one sample sequenced in a study of cytomegalovirus exposure and HLA in healthy donors. The PCR contained 60 Vbeta and 13 Jbeta primers. The protocol was immunoSEQ multiplex PCR, while the TCRdb copy is restricted to in-frame clones and leaves out a portion. This table has roughly 150,000 clones, around two thirds appearing once. Sequenced sample: PBMCs. The receptors were sampled from a man aged 25 to 40 in good health and CMV-seropositive.

This sequence joins TRBV11-2 and TRBJ2-5, with a weak D call TRBD2 (5 bases). V was pared by 2 bases and J by 5 bases, with 6 bases between. In germline, CDR1 is SGHAT, CDR2 FQNNGV. The CDR3 runs 12 residues. CDR3 DNA sequence: TGTGCCAGCAGCTTATCGGGGGAGACCCAGTACTTC. Translation: CASSLSGETQYF. Full variable domain (rest looked up from reference TRBV11-2 and TRBJ2-5): EAGVAQSPRYKIIEKRQSVAFWCNPISGHATLYWYQQILGQGPKLLIQFQNNGVVDDSQLPKDRFSAERLKGVDSTLKIQPAKLEDSAVYLCASSLSGETQYFGPGTRLLVL.

The chain uses TRBV5-6 and TRBJ2-5, with TRBD1 as a possible D gene (5 bases). V was trimmed by 2 bases and J by 5 bases, leaving 16 bases between them. The CDR3 loop spans 15 amino acids. CDR1 and CDR2 (germline): SGHDT, YYEEEE. The CDR3 protein is CASSFFDSGFETQYF. The CDR3 DNA follows: TGTGCCAGCAGCTTCTTTGACAGTGGGTTTGAGACCCAGTACTTC. Filled out from reference TRBV5-6 and TRBJ2-5, the complete variable domain reads DAGVTQSPTHLIKTRGQQVTLRCSPKSGHDTVSWYQQALGQGPQFIFQYYEEEERQRGNFPDRFSGHQFPNYSSELNVNALLLGDSALYLCASSFFDSGFETQYFGPGTRLLVL.

The chain is built from TRBV7-9 and TRBJ1-1, with a tentative D call TRBD1 (6 bases). Germline V gene data show CDR1 as SEHNR and CDR2 as FQNEAQ (reference sequence). V lost 5 bases, J lost 4 bases, and 14 bases lay in between. The CDR3 has 14 residues. CDR3 in amino acids: CASSAQGSTTEAFF. DNA for the CDR3: TGTGCCAGCAGCGCCCAGGGGAGTACCACTGAAGCTTTCTTT.

This clone was detected once. The chain combines TRBV19 with TRBJ1-3, with D tentatively TRBD1 (6 bases). Germline lookup yields CDR1 LNHDA and CDR2 SQIVND (reference sequence). V lost 5 bases and J 0 bases, leaving 14 bases between the germline ends. This CDR3 has 16 residues. CDR3 nucleotides: TGTGCCAGTAGTGATCGCGAAGGGGGCTCTGGAAACACCATATATTTT. Its protein product is CASSDREGGSGNTIYF.

The V call is TRBV11-2, the J call TRBJ2-1, with D perhaps matching TRBD1 (5 bases). Germline V gene sequence: CDR1 SGHAT, CDR2 FQNNGV. The CDR3 is 14 residues long. V lost 2 bases, J lost 10 bases, and 15 bases lay in between. CDR3 sequence reads: CASSLSLGPREQFF. CDR3 nucleotides: TGTGCCAGCAGCTTATCATTGGGGCCTAGGGAGCAGTTCTTC. The full variable domain, with the rest looked up from reference TRBV11-2 and TRBJ2-1, is EAGVAQSPRYKIIEKRQSVAFWCNPISGHATLYWYQQILGQGPKLLIQFQNNGVVDDSQLPKDRFSAERLKGVDSTLKIQPAKLEDSAVYLCASSLSLGPREQFFGPGTRLTVL.

This clone was observed a few times. V gene TRBV10-1 combines with J gene TRBJ2-1, with TRBD2 matching 8 bases. Per the germline V gene, CDR1 is WNHNN and CDR2 is SYGVQD (reference sequence). This CDR3 contains 15 residues. Unmatched junction bases numbered 12, after V lost 7 bases and J lost 7 bases. The CDR3: CASIPSGSQGNEQFF. In DNA, the CDR3 is TGCGCCAGCATTCCAAGCGGGAGTCAGGGAAATGAGCAGTTCTTC.

The V call is TRBV11-2, the J call TRBJ2-7; D not certain. V was shortened by 5 bases and J by 2 bases, with 7 bases between the two germline ends. CDR1 is SGHAT, CDR2 FQNNGV, per germline. This CDR3 contains 12 residues. The CDR3 DNA sequence: TGTGCCAGCAGCCCCGGTCCCTACGAGCAGTACTTC. Translation gives CASSPGPYEQYF.